The 24 T cell receptor beta chains in this list originate from one sample, sequenced in a study of CD8+ T cells in alopecia areata. Separation of pooled cutaneous lymph node cells was by sorting with CD4, CD8alpha, NKG2D, NKG2ACE and other markers. Extracted RNA was reverse transcribed, and the resulting cDNA served as sequencing template. Profiling relied on immunoSEQ multiplex PCR, and the TCRdb table lists in-frame clones only, not all of them. There are approximately 300,000 clones in the sample, none observed a single time. Specimen: CD4+ T cells sorted from a lymph node. Receptors were obtained from a C3H/HeJ mouse with alopecia areata. Mouse strain MHC haplotype: H2-k.

To note about this clone: Mouse names are used for the genes. The CDR3 extends 4 residues past the end of the read, so its final part is completed from the germline J gene. The chain links TRBV13-1 to TRBJ1-1; TRBD1 aligns across 7 bases. The CDR3 has 15 residues. Germline V gives CDR1 NSHNY, CDR2 SYGAGN. V was pared by 2 bases and J by 1 base, with 5 bases of the junction left unmatched. CDR3 DNA, as far as it was read: TGTGCCAGCAGTGAGCGGAGACAGGGGAACACA. Its translation is CASSERRQGNT. The full CDR3 protein reads CASSERRQGNTEVFF.

As regards this clone: Any gene name here is a mouse gene name. Other nucleotide sequences in the sample specify the same CDR3. CDR3 amino acids: CASSQVGDSYEQYF. CDR3 bases read: TGTGCCAGCAGCCAAGTGGGGGACTCCTAT. V and J are TRBV5 and TRBJ2-7; a weak D match, TRBD2 (6 bases). The CDR3 goes on 4 residues after the read ends, and that part is filled in from the germline J gene. V gave up 1 base and J gave up 0 bases, with 7 bases separating them. This CDR3 contains 14 residues. Germline CDR1 and CDR2: LGHNA and YNLKQL (reference sequence).

This clone has just a few counts. The gene names here belong to mouse. The CDR3 end is not reached by the read, which stops 4 residues before it; the germline J gene fills it in. The chain combines TRBV14 with TRBJ2-5, with a possible D match to TRBD1 (5 bases). The CDR3 is 13 residues long. Germline-derived CDR1 and CDR2 are SGHDT and FRDEAV. Trimming removed 5 bases at V and 0 bases at J, with 7 bases between. The CDR3 DNA, read in part, is TGTGCCAGCAGAGCAGGGAACCAAGAC. It specifies CASRAGNQD. The CDR3 reads in full as CASRAGNQDTQYF. Full variable domain (missing parts from reference TRBV14 and TRBJ2-5): EAGVTQSPRYAVLQEGQAVSFWCDPISGHDTLYWYQQPRDQGPQLLVYFRDEAVIDNSQLPSDRFSAVRPKGTNSTLKIQSAKQGDTATYLCASRAGNQDTQYFGPGTRLLVL.

A note on this clone: Possible read error: a much larger clone is one base away. Gene names are the mouse ones. Different DNA sequences within this sample yield the same CDR3. CDR3 bases read: TGTGCCTGGAGTCGACTGGGGAGTGCAGAA. Encoded protein: CAWSRLGSAE. The CDR3, in full, reads CAWSRLGSAETLYF. The genes are TRBV31 and TRBJ2-3; 8 positions agree with TRBD2. The DNA ends 4 residues before the CDR3 does, and the rest of the CDR3 is filled in from the germline J gene. Looked up from germline, CDR1 is GKSSPN and CDR2 is SITVG. After removal of 1 base from V and 0 bases from J, the junction contained 0 bases not matched to a gene. The CDR3 is 14 amino acids.

This clone has more than one count but fewer than ten. Gene names and germline refer to mouse. Read coverage stops 4 residues before the CDR3 terminus; the germline J gene supplies the remainder. The J gene is TRBJ2-2, the V gene TRBV1; D call uncertain. In germline, CDR1 is NSQYPW, CDR2 LRSPGD (reference sequence). CDR3 length: 15 amino acids. V lost 2 bases to trimming and J lost 1 base, with 8 bases between them. The covered CDR3 bases are TGCACCTGCAGTGCAAGACACCTAAACACCGGG. The encoded protein is CTCSARHLNTG. The entire CDR3 sequence reads CTCSARHLNTGQLYF.

Details on this clone: The gene symbols are mouse symbols. Read sequence stops 4 residues before the CDR3 end, and the germline J gene provides the missing end. This rearrangement joins TRBV13-1 to TRBJ2-3; TRBD2 matches at 9 bases. This CDR3 is 17 amino acids long. Per germline, CDR1 NSHNY and CDR2 SYGAGN. J was trimmed by 0 bases and V by 2 bases; bases with no gene match: 7. The CDR3 is CASSDVLGGASAETLYF. The CDR3 DNA, read in part, is TGTGCCAGCAGTGACGTACTGGGGGGTGCTAGTGCAGAA.

Only a few counts were recorded for this clone. Mouse names are used for the genes. The read gets to within 4 residues of the CDR3 end, and the germline J gene fills in the rest. This chain links TRBV17 with TRBJ2-7; D gene ambiguous. From germline, CDR1 is MNHDT and CDR2 YYDKIL. V dropped 2 bases and J dropped 0 bases, with 5 bases sitting between them. The CDR3 spans 13 residues. The part of the CDR3 DNA that was read is TGTGCTAGCAGTAGAACATTCTCCTAT. Translated, it gives CASSRTFSY. The CDR3 reads in full as CASSRTFSYEQYF.

This clone was detected only a few times. Gene names are the mouse ones. The sequenced fragment ends 4 residues before the CDR3 boundary, so the rest is inferred from the germline J gene. The chain links TRBV5 to TRBJ2-4; 7 bases are shared with TRBD1. CDR1 and CDR2 (germline): LGHNA, YNLKQL (reference sequence). This CDR3 comprises 13 residues. The sequenced CDR3 bases are TGTGCCAGCAGCCAGACAGGGACGAAC. Its translation is CASSQTGTN. In full, the CDR3 reads CASSQTGTNTLYF.

This clone showed up just a few times. Germline and genes here are mouse. The missing CDR3 end, 4 residues past where the read stops, is filled in from the germline J gene. Other DNA variants within this sample encode the same CDR3. V gene TRBV19 combines with J gene TRBJ2-1, with a tentative D call TRBD2 (6 bases). Germline loops: CDR1 FNHDT, CDR2 SITEND (reference sequence). V dropped 4 bases and J dropped 3 bases, with 8 bases sitting between them. This CDR3 has 13 amino acids. The CDR3 protein is CASSPGGYAEQFF. CDR3 DNA, as far as it was read: TGTGCCAGCAGTCCGGGGGGCTATGCT. Together with reference TRBV19 and TRBJ2-1, the CDR3 gives the full variable domain: GGIITQTPKFLIGQEGQKLTLKCQQNFNHDTMYWYRQDSGKGLRLIYYSITENDLQKGDLSEGYDASREKKSSFSLTVTSAQKNEMAVFLCASSPGGYAEQFFGPGTRLTVL.

Note on this clone: Mouse gene names apply. The CDR3 end lies 4 residues beyond the end of the read and is filled in from the germline J gene. The sample carries other DNA sequences with the same CDR3. The chain employs TRBV1 and TRBJ2-5; 9 bases line up with TRBD2. J gave up 3 bases and V 3 bases, and 1 base lay outside the gene matches. CDR3 length: 14 amino acids. The germline CDR1 and CDR2 sequences are NSQYPW and LRSPGD (reference sequence). The sequenced part of the CDR3 DNA is TGCACCTGCAGTGCTGGGACTGGGCAAGAC. Translating gives CTCSAGTGQD. The CDR3, in full, reads CTCSAGTGQDTQYF.

This clone was seen more than once but under ten times. Gene names follow the mouse nomenclature. The CDR3 end lies 3 residues beyond the end of the read and is filled in from the germline J gene. The genes are TRBV5 and TRBJ1-6, with D tentatively TRBD1 (5 bases). TRBJ1-6 is an ORF, with its function uncertain. The CDR3 contains 16 residues. The V gene's germline CDR1 is LGHNA and CDR2 YNLKQL (reference sequence). V was shortened by 1 base and J by 1 base, with 8 bases between the two germline ends. The CDR3 sequence is CASSQGTQSYNSPLYF. The DNA read from the CDR3 is TGTGCCAGCAGCCAAGGGACACAGTCCTATAATTCGCCC.

With respect to this clone: Gene labels here are mouse ones. The read terminates 4 residues before the CDR3 end, so the remaining end is supplied by the germline J gene. Other DNA sequences within the sample encode an identical CDR3. The chain recombines TRBV1 with TRBJ2-1, with a possible D match to TRBD1 (5 bases). CDR3 length: 15 amino acids. The V end was cut by 1 base, the J end by 2 bases, with 9 bases between. In germline, CDR1 is NSQYPW, CDR2 LRSPGD (reference sequence). The sequenced CDR3 bases are TGCACCTGCAGTGCAGGGGGAGGGGACTATGCT. Protein: CTCSAGGGDYA. The entire CDR3 protein is CTCSAGGGDYAEQFF.

This clone was found many times. Mouse gene names and germline throughout. With the read ending 4 residues before the CDR3 end, the germline J gene is used to fill in that end. This chain connects TRBV17 to TRBJ2-3; 8 nucleotides agree with TRBD1. J was trimmed by 2 bases and V by 2 bases; bases with no gene match: 3. The CDR3 has 15 residues. CDR1 is MNHDT and CDR2 is YYDKIL in the germline V gene. CDR3 in amino acids: CASSRKTGVAETLYF. CDR3 bases read: TGTGCTAGCAGTAGAAAGACAGGGGTTGCAGAA.

Worth noting for this clone: These gene names are mouse names. Sequencing ends 4 residues short of the CDR3 end; the germline J gene provides the rest. The V and J genes are TRBV13-1 and TRBJ2-2, with TRBD2 identical over 7 bases. Germline assignment: CDR1 NSHNY and CDR2 SYGAGN. V shed 3 bases, J shed 1 base, and the junction held 6 bases outside the gene matches. This CDR3 is built from 16 residues. The CDR3 DNA, read in part, is TGTGCCAGCAGTGCTCTGGGGGACCTAAACACCGGG. It yields the protein CASSALGDLNTG. The whole CDR3 is CASSALGDLNTGQLYF.

There are a few counts of this clone. Gene names are the mouse ones. The CDR3 region is CASSDAGGRRAETLYF. The CDR3 DNA, read in part, is TGTGCCAGCAGTGATGCTGGGGGGCGCAGAGCAGAA. The chain employs TRBV13-1 and TRBJ2-3, with TRBD2 identical over 8 bases. Sequencing ends 4 residues short of the CDR3 end; the germline J gene provides the rest. CDR3 length: 16 amino acids. Losses at the gene ends were 0 bases for V and 3 bases for J; bases not matched to a gene: 6. CDR1 is NSHNY and CDR2 is SYGAGN in the germline V gene.

Notes on this clone: All gene names here are mouse names. The read terminates 4 residues before the CDR3 end, so the remaining end is supplied by the germline J gene. V usage is TRBV31 and J usage is TRBJ2-2, with D maybe TRBD1 (5 bases). The CDR3 is made up of 13 amino acids. Between the trimmed V and J ends, which lost 1 base and 4 bases, there was a span of 7 bases. Germline V gives CDR1 GKSSPN, CDR2 SITVG. CDR3 DNA (partial): TGTGCCTGGAGTCAGGGGTCCACCGGG. This codes for CAWSQGSTG. The CDR3 in full is CAWSQGSTGQLYF.

As concerns this clone: Germline and genes: mouse. The read is 4 residues too short to cover the CDR3 end, so that end is filled in from the germline J gene. Within the sample, other DNA sequences also encode this same CDR3. The chain employs TRBV31 and TRBJ2-3, with no clear D. The CDR3 spans 14 residues. V was pared by 0 bases and J by 0 bases, with 7 bases between. Germline V gene sequence: CDR1 GKSSPN, CDR2 SITVG. The CDR3 loop is CAWSLQTSAETLYF. The CDR3 DNA, read in part, is TGTGCCTGGAGTCTCCAGACTAGTGCAGAA.

Notes on this clone: The gene symbols are mouse symbols. The read stops 3 residues short of the end of the CDR3; the missing end is completed from the germline J gene. The chain combines TRBV13-1 with TRBJ1-6; no clear D. TRBJ1-6 carries the ORF label, with uncertain function. There are 14 residues in the CDR3. V was pared by 0 bases and J by 4 bases, with 5 bases between. In germline, CDR1 is NSHNY, CDR2 SYGAGN. Partial CDR3 DNA: TGTGCCAGCAGTGATGAACAGTATAATTCGCCC. It is translated as CASSDEQYNSP. The full CDR3 reads CASSDEQYNSPLYF.

A word on this clone: Gene names are mouse gene names. Read coverage stops 4 residues before the CDR3 terminus; the germline J gene supplies the remainder. This chain uses TRBV13-1 with TRBJ1-1, with D perhaps TRBD1 (6 bases). CDR1 NSHNY and CDR2 SYGAGN come from the germline V gene. V lost 1 base and J 3 bases, leaving 10 bases between the germline ends. The CDR3 length is 14 residues. The part of the CDR3 DNA that was read is TGTGCCAGCAGTGATCAGGGGAGAGACACA. Translated, it gives CASSDQGRDT. In full, the CDR3 reads CASSDQGRDTEVFF.

Concerning this clone: Gene names and germline match the mouse. The CDR3 end lies 4 residues beyond the end of the read and is filled in from the germline J gene. The chain combines TRBV5 with TRBJ1-1, with D possibly being TRBD1 (6 bases). The CDR3 is 15 residues long. V was shortened by 0 bases and J by 4 bases, with 12 bases between the two germline ends. CDR1 is LGHNA, CDR2 YNLKQL, per germline (reference sequence). The sequenced part of the CDR3 DNA is TGTGCCAGCAGCCAAGATCCGAGGGGGAGCACA. This sequence encodes CASSQDPRGST. The whole CDR3 protein is CASSQDPRGSTEVFF.

This clone appeared a few times. Mouse gene names apply. The CDR3 end falls 4 residues outside the read, so it is completed with the germline J gene. The rearrangement links TRBV13-2 to TRBJ1-2; D gene uncertain. The CDR3 consists of 15 residues. V lost 0 bases and J 0 bases, leaving 9 bases between the germline ends. Germline V gives CDR1 NNHNN, CDR2 SYGAGS (reference sequence). The part of the CDR3 DNA that was read is TGTGCCAGCGGTGATGCCCCAGATACAAACTCC. It is translated as CASGDAPDTNS. The entire CDR3 protein reads CASGDAPDTNSDYTF.

Worth noting for this clone: Mouse gene names and germline throughout. The read halts 4 residues ahead of the CDR3 end, with the missing end drawn from the germline J gene. The chain uses TRBV5 and TRBJ2-3; 8 bases agree with TRBD2. J gave up 0 bases and V 2 bases, and 7 bases lay outside the gene matches. The CDR3 extends over 17 amino acids. The V gene's germline CDR1 is LGHNA and CDR2 YNLKQL (reference sequence). The CDR3 protein is CASSQPTGGPSAETLYF. CDR3 DNA (partial): TGTGCCAGCAGCCAACCAACTGGGGGTCCTAGTGCAGAA.

As for this clone: Mouse names are used for the genes. Read sequence stops 4 residues before the CDR3 end, and the germline J gene provides the missing end. This same CDR3 is encoded by further DNA sequences in the sample. This sequence joins TRBV13-3 and TRBJ2-5; tentative D call: TRBD1 (5 bases). The CDR3 has 13 amino acids. CDR1 is NNHDY, CDR2 SYVADS, per germline. CDR3 amino acids: CASSGQGRDTQYF. CDR3 DNA, as far as it was read: TGTGCCAGCAGTGGGCAGGGAAGGGAC.

This clone was counted a few times. Germline and genes here are mouse. The read stops 4 residues short of the end of the CDR3; the missing end is completed from the germline J gene. Within the sample, other DNA sequences also encode this same CDR3. The chain recombines TRBV31 with TRBJ2-1; TRBD1 matches at 9 bases. Germline loops: CDR1 GKSSPN, CDR2 SITVG. CDR3 length equals 14 residues. J gave up 3 bases and V 0 bases, and 0 bases lay outside the gene matches. The CDR3 reads CAWSLTGGYAEQFF. The covered CDR3 bases are TGTGCCTGGAGTCTGACAGGGGGCTATGCT. Full variable domain (missing parts from reference TRBV31 and TRBJ2-1): AQTIHQWPVAEIKAVGSPLSLGCTIKGKSSPNLYWYWQATGGTLQQLFYSITVGQVESVVQLNLSASRPKDDQFILSTEKLLLSHSGFYLCAWSLTGGYAEQFFGPGTRLTVL.